A selection of T cell receptor beta chains follows, all from one sample in a study of human T cells and chemical hapten exposure. Each CDR3 protein is one row after TCRdb ran MiXCR on the RACE reads. The data hold about 140,000 distinct CDR3 sequences, with approximately 12% observed a single time. The sample consisted of whole blood, taken in connection with sensitization to the hapten diphenylcyclopropenone (DPC). These receptor sequences come from a woman aged 45-65 years with alopecia areata. Some clones in this sample may be carry-over from other donors' samples. Each CDR3 is given with its conserved first and last residue. The order of the fields is CDR3 DNA, CDR3 protein, CDR3 length, clone size, D gene, J gene, V gene. The D gene is left open where the match is weak. Size tells how often a clone was seen (once, few, many) or the class of an expanded clone, and some rows leave it out.

TGTGCCAGCAGTCGCCCCGGAAGAGTGGACACTGAAGCTTTCTTT | CASSRPGRVDTEAFF | 15 | many | NA | TRBJ1-1 | TRBV12-3/TRBV12-4
TGTGCCAGCAGTCCAGGGTACGGCTACACCTTC | CASSPGYGYTF | 11 | few | NA | TRBJ1-2 | TRBV6-5
TGTGCCAGCAGTCGGCAGGGACTCTCTGGAAACACCATATATTTT | CASSRQGLSGNTIYF | 15 | few | NA | TRBJ1-3 | TRBV12-3/TRBV12-4
TGTGCCAGCTCACTGCGGACTGACTCCTACGAGCAGTACTTC | CASSLRTDSYEQYF | 14 | many | NA | TRBJ2-7 | TRBV18
TGTGCCAGCAGCTTCCGGCCTGGACAGAGCTCCTACAATGAGCAGTTCTTC | CASSFRPGQSSYNEQFF | 17 | many | NA | TRBJ2-1 | TRBV7-6
TGCAGCGTTAGACAGGGGACCTCCTACGAGCAGTACTTC | CSVRQGTSYEQYF | 13 | many | TRBD1 | TRBJ2-7 | TRBV29-1
TGTGCCAGCAGTTTAAGGGCTAGATACAATGAGCAGTTCTTC | CASSLRARYNEQFF | 14 | NA | NA | TRBJ2-1 | TRBV12-3/TRBV12-4
TGTGCCAGCAGCTTAGTTCCCCCTCGGGAGACCCAGTACTTC | CASSLVPPRETQYF | 14 | many | NA | TRBJ2-5 | TRBV11-2
TGTGCCAGCAGAAGGACCGGGACGAGGAAGGAATCACCCCTCCACTTT | CASRRTGTRKESPLHF | 16 | NA | NA | TRBJ1-6 | TRBV27
TGCGCCAGCAGCCGGACAGAAAACACCGGGGAGCTGTTTTTT | CASSRTENTGELFF | 14 | NA | NA | TRBJ2-2 | TRBV4-1
TGTGCCAGCAGTCTTGGGACTAGCGGATCCTACGAGCAGTACTTC | CASSLGTSGSYEQYF | 15 | many | TRBD2 | TRBJ2-7 | TRBV7-2
TGTGCCAGCAGTTATACGAGGGGACGTGGTGGCGAGCAGTTCTTC | CASSYTRGRGGEQFF | 15 | NA | NA | TRBJ2-1 | TRBV6-2/TRBV6-3
TGTGCCAGCATTGACAGGGCGAACACTGAAGCTTTCTTT | CASIDRANTEAFF | 13 | NA | TRBD1 | TRBJ1-1 | TRBV28
TGTGCCAGCAAGTTAAGAGGGAGCACAGATACGCAGTATTTT | CASKLRGSTDTQYF | 14 | NA | NA | TRBJ2-3 | TRBV7-3
TGTGCCAGCAGCTTAGCGCCCGAAGCGGGAGGAGGGTTGCAGTACTTC | CASSLAPEAGGGLQYF | 16 | few | TRBD2 | TRBJ2-7 | TRBV7-9
TGTGCCAGCAGTGATTACAGGGGTCGGAATTCACCCCTCCACTTT | CASSDYRGRNSPLHF | 15 | many | TRBD1 | TRBJ1-6 | TRBV6-1
TGCGCCAGCAGCTTGGATGCGACGGCCTACGAGCAGTACTTC | CASSLDATAYEQYF | 14 | NA | NA | TRBJ2-7 | TRBV5-1
TGTGCCAGCAGCCATGGGGACAGCTATGGCTACACCTTC | CASSHGDSYGYTF | 13 | NA | TRBD1 | TRBJ1-2 | TRBV3-1
TGCGCCAGCAGCCTAGGTGGTAGCGGGAACACAGATACGCAGTATTTT | CASSLGGSGNTDTQYF | 16 | many | TRBD2 | TRBJ2-3 | TRBV5-1
TGTGCCAGCAGCCGGGGAGACTATGGCTACACCTTC | CASSRGDYGYTF | 12 | many | NA | TRBJ1-2 | TRBV7-9